A single sample is the source of the 27 T cell receptor beta chains below, sequenced in a study of T-cell memory formation after mild COVID-19. MiXCR, applied by TCRdb to the 5' RACE reads, yields one record per CDR3 protein. The repertoire holds about 190,000 distinct CDR3 sequences, with approximately 30% as singletons. The material sequenced was PBMCs or a T cell subset sorted from them (not recorded which). The receptors shown here come from an adult woman who had mild COVID-19 (a few samples of this study predate the infection). Cell type and time point are not known.

The rearrangement links TRBV5-1 to TRBJ2-2; a possible D gene is TRBD2 (6 bases). The CDR3 is made up of 17 amino acids. Germline V gives CDR1 SGHRS, CDR2 YFSETQ. Trimming pared 0 bases from V and 6 bases from J, leaving 18 bases between. The CDR3 region is CASSLAGSPGSAGELFF. CDR3 sequence (DNA): TGCGCCAGCAGCTTGGCCGGCAGTCCCGGGAGTGCCGGGGAGCTGTTTTTT.

The count of this clonotype is one. The chain carries TRBV11-3 and TRBJ2-1; D is uncertain. Germline CDR1 is SGHNT and CDR2 is YENEEA. V was pared by 3 bases and J by 10 bases, with 10 bases between. The CDR3 covers 12 residues. The CDR3 nucleotides are TGTGCCAGCAGCTTCGCCCCGAGCGAGCAGTTCTTC. Its translation: CASSFAPSEQFF.

This clonotype has more than one count but fewer than ten. The chain couples TRBV29-1 to TRBJ2-2; a possible D gene is TRBD2 (5 bases). Germline V lookup: CDR1 SQVTM, CDR2 ANQGSEA. The CDR3 spans 13 residues. The germline V and J ends were trimmed by 6 bases and 6 bases, with 14 bases remaining between them. The CDR3 here is CSVRSGSAGELFF. DNA for the CDR3: TGCAGCGTCCGAAGCGGCAGCGCCGGGGAGCTGTTTTTT.

V usage is TRBV7-9 and J usage is TRBJ2-7; 12 bases agree with TRBD2. Germline values: CDR1 SEHNR, CDR2 FQNEAQ (reference sequence). This CDR3 has 13 amino acids. The V segment lost 6 bases and the J segment 6 bases; nucleotides outside the gene matches: 3. The DNA of the CDR3 is TGTGCCAGCAGGACTAGCGGGGGTCGCGAGCAGTACTTC. Translating it yields CASRTSGGREQYF.

V usage is TRBV12-3 or TRBV12-4 and J usage is TRBJ2-1, with 9 bases lining up with TRBD2. This CDR3 contains 14 residues. Unmatched junction bases numbered 3, after V lost 3 bases and J lost 6 bases. The CDR3 nucleotides read TGTGCCAGCAGTTTTAGCGGGAGCGGCAATGAGCAGTTCTTC. It yields the protein CASSFSGSGNEQFF.

This chain links TRBV14 with TRBJ1-3, with no clear D. The CDR3 sequence is 12 residues long. The germline CDR1 and CDR2 sequences are SGHDN and FVKESK. Trimming stripped 1 base from V and 9 bases from J, with 7 bases between. CDR3 sequence (DNA): TGTGCCAGCAGCCAAGTCCGGAGCACCATATATTTT. It encodes CASSQVRSTIYF.

The table lists this clonotype with a few counts. In DNA form, the CDR3 reads TGCAGTGCCAAGACTAGCGGGAGTCCTGTGACCCAGTACTTC. This sequence encodes CSAKTSGSPVTQYF. The chain uses TRBV20-1 and TRBJ2-5; 12 bases fit TRBD2. Germline lookup yields CDR1 DFQATT and CDR2 SNEGSKA (reference sequence). The length of the CDR3 is 14 residues. After removal of 6 bases from V and 7 bases from J, the junction contained 9 bases not matched to a gene.

The chain employs TRBV13 and TRBJ2-7; 10 nucleotides line up with TRBD1. The CDR3 is 17 amino acids. The trim removed 5 bases at V and 2 bases at J, leaving 12 bases unmatched. Germline V gene lookup returns CDR1 PRHDT and CDR2 FYEKMQ (reference sequence). The CDR3 bases are TGTGCCAGCAGCCCACAGGGTCAGGGACAGGGGACCTACGAGCAGTACTTC. Translation: CASSPQGQGQGTYEQYF.

This clonotype was detected only a few times. This chain joins TRBV5-5 and TRBJ2-5; 7 bases line up with TRBD1. The germline V gene has CDR1 SGHKS and CDR2 YYEKEE (reference sequence). V trimming: 0 bases; J trimming: 3 bases; junction bases outside the gene matches: 8. The CDR3 has 16 amino acids. CDR3 nucleotide sequence: TGTGCCAGCAGCTTGGTCGGCAGGGGGAGCGAAGAGACCCAGTACTTC. It translates to CASSLVGRGSEETQYF.

The gene calls are TRBV30 and TRBJ2-3; TRBD2 is a possible D gene (6 bases). Trimming pared 7 bases from V and 0 bases from J, leaving 14 bases between. The germline V gene has CDR1 GTSNPN and CDR2 SVGIG (reference sequence). This CDR3 region has 14 residues. Here the CDR3 DNA reads TGTGCCTTGGACTACCTAGAAAGCACAGATACGCAGTATTTT. Translating gives CALDYLESTDTQYF.

The rearrangement uses TRBV4-2 and TRBJ2-1; D call uncertain. The CDR3 runs 14 residues. With 0 bases removed from V and 5 bases from J, the gap between germline ends came to 8 bases. Germline lookup yields CDR1 LGHNA and CDR2 YNFKEQ. This CDR3 is CASSQEERNNEQFF. CDR3 sequence (DNA): TGTGCCAGCAGCCAAGAGGAGCGCAACAATGAGCAGTTCTTC.

This chain joins TRBV10-3 and TRBJ1-3; D uncertain. Germline V gene sequence: CDR1 ENHRY, CDR2 SYGVKD. With 8 bases removed from V and 0 bases from J, the gap between germline ends came to 5 bases. The CDR3 loop spans 12 amino acids. The CDR3 nucleotides read TGTGCCATCCCAGGCTCTGGAAACACCATATATTTT. This gives the protein CAIPGSGNTIYF.

The chain couples TRBV7-2 to TRBJ2-4; 7 positions agree with TRBD2. The CDR3 is 15 amino acids. V was clipped by 1 base and J by 4 bases; unmatched bases: 4. Looked up from germline, CDR1 is SGHTA and CDR2 is FQGNSA. CDR3 nucleotide sequence: TGTGCCAGCAGCTTAGGAGGCGGGGGTAAAAACATTCAGTACTTC. Translation gives CASSLGGGGKNIQYF.

A single count supports this clonotype. The junction and the germline gene differ at one end; a read error may be behind it. The chain is built from TRBV6-2 or TRBV6-3 and TRBJ2-1; weak D call: TRBD1 (6 bases). Looked up from germline, CDR1 is MNHEY and CDR2 is SVGEGT. This CDR3 is 14 amino acids long. The CDR3 DNA follows: TGTGCCAGCAAAAACGCCGGACAGAGCGGCGAGCATTTCTTC. This translates into CASKNAGQSGEHFF.

A few counts support this clonotype. The chain carries TRBV25-1 and TRBJ1-4; tentative D call: TRBD1 (5 bases). The CDR3 contains 16 residues. Between the trimmed V and J ends, which lost 3 bases and 7 bases, there was a span of 18 bases. CDR1 is MGHDK and CDR2 is SYGVNS in the germline V gene. CDR3 sequence reads: CASSDGPGGFAEKLFF. CDR3 coding DNA: TGTGCCAGCAGTGATGGGCCGGGGGGGTTTGCTGAAAAACTGTTTTTT.

This clonotype was detected ten times or more. The chain carries TRBV3-1 and TRBJ2-6, with 8 bases aligning to TRBD1. This CDR3 has 18 amino acids. Germline assignment: CDR1 LGHDT and CDR2 YNNKEL (reference sequence). V lost 4 bases to trimming and J lost 2 bases; unmatched junction nucleotides: 10. This chain's CDR3 is CASSPFGRGRTGANVLTF. The DNA for the CDR3 is TGTGCCAGCAGCCCCTTTGGCAGGGGGCGGACTGGGGCCAACGTCCTGACTTTC. The variable domain in full, with the rest retrieved from reference TRBV3-1 and TRBJ2-6, is DTAVSQTPKYLVTQMGNDKSIKCEQNLGHDTMYWYKQDSKKFLKIMFSYNNKELIINETVPNRFSPKSPDKAHLNLHINSLELGDSAVYFCASSPFGRGRTGANVLTFGAGSRLTVL.

The chain recombines TRBV30 with TRBJ2-7, with D perhaps TRBD1 (6 bases). The CDR3 consists of 14 residues. Trimming left V 2 bases short and J 3 bases short, with 14 bases between. Germline values: CDR1 GTSNPN, CDR2 SVGIG (reference sequence). The CDR3: CAWSPPPGDYEQYF. The CDR3 coding sequence is TGTGCCTGGAGTCCGCCCCCAGGGGACTACGAGCAGTACTTC.

The chain carries TRBV5-1 and TRBJ2-7; 7 bases match TRBD2. There are 15 residues in the CDR3. Germline V lookup: CDR1 SGHRS, CDR2 YFSETQ. The V gene end was trimmed by 4 bases and the J gene end by 3 bases; junction bases not matched to a gene: 10. CDR3 nucleotides: TGCGCCAGCAGCCCCTGGGAGGGAGGTCGCTACGAGCAGTACTTC. Translation: CASSPWEGGRYEQYF.

The chain carries TRBV2 and TRBJ2-7; 12 nucleotides match TRBD1. V dropped 7 bases and J dropped 5; count of bases not matched to a gene: 6. The CDR3 length is 14 residues. Looked up from germline, CDR1 is SNHLY and CDR2 is FYNNEI. The CDR3 DNA sequence: TGTGCCAGCACCGAAGGGACAGGGGGCAACGAGCAGTACTTC. Residues: CASTEGTGGNEQYF.

The chain links TRBV2 to TRBJ1-1; D is unresolved. The V gene's germline CDR1 is SNHLY and CDR2 FYNNEI. The CDR3 runs to 12 residues. V was shortened by 7 bases and J by 4 bases, with 10 bases between the two germline ends. The CDR3 loop reads CASTRQTTEAFF. CDR3 sequence (DNA): TGTGCCAGCACTCGCCAGACCACTGAAGCTTTCTTT.

The chain links TRBV6-5 to TRBJ2-1; 11 positions match TRBD2. This CDR3 has 18 amino acids. The V gene's germline CDR1 is MNHEY and CDR2 SVGAGI. J was trimmed by 0 bases and V by 0 bases; bases with no gene match: 4. The CDR3 DNA follows: TGTGCCAGCAGTTACTCGCTAGCGGGGGGAAGCTCCTACAATGAGCAGTTCTTC. This translates into CASSYSLAGGSSYNEQFF.

The genes are TRBV18 and TRBJ2-3; TRBD1 matches 8 bases. The CDR3 length is 16 residues. Germline CDR1 and CDR2: KGHSH and LQKENI. The ends lost 3 bases at V and 2 bases at J; junction bases unmatched: 7. The CDR3 here is CASSPPGTGFTDTQYF. The CDR3 DNA sequence: TGTGCCAGCTCACCCCCCGGGACAGGATTCACAGATACGCAGTATTTT.

This clonotype was counted many times. The CDR3 spells CSARDGRGSNEQFF. The CDR3 coding sequence is TGCAGTGCTAGAGATGGAAGGGGATCCAATGAGCAGTTCTTC. V usage is TRBV20-1 and J usage is TRBJ2-1; TRBD1 might be the D (5 bases). This CDR3 contains 14 residues. V was trimmed by 0 bases and J by 6 bases, leaving 12 bases between them. Germline assignment: CDR1 DFQATT and CDR2 SNEGSKA (reference sequence).

This chain joins TRBV11-3 and TRBJ2-1; either TRBD1 or TRBD2 may supply D (5 bases each). CDR1 SGHNT and CDR2 YENEEA come from the germline V gene. This CDR3 is 14 amino acids long. V was shortened by 10 bases and J by 0 bases, with 13 bases between the two germline ends. CDR3 nucleotides: TGTGCCACAAGGGGACGGGGCTCCTACAATGAGCAGTTCTTC. This translates into CATRGRGSYNEQFF.

The chain has TRBV9 and TRBJ2-1; D unclear. There are 15 residues in the CDR3. Deletions cut 0 bases from V and 3 bases from J, with 10 bases between. The V gene's germline CDR1 is SGDLS and CDR2 YYNGEE. CDR3 amino acids: CASSVGPAVYNEQFF. The CDR3 nucleotides are TGTGCCAGCAGCGTAGGACCGGCGGTCTACAATGAGCAGTTCTTC.

In its sample, this clonotype was seen a few times. This chain connects TRBV9 to TRBJ2-1; TRBD2 matches 8 bases. After removal of 0 bases from V and 3 bases from J, the junction contained 5 bases not matched to a gene. The CDR3 runs 16 residues. Germline CDR1 and CDR2: SGDLS and YYNGEE. The CDR3 nucleotides read TGTGCCAGCAGCGTAGAACCGGGAGGGGTCTACAATGAGCAGTTCTTC. It translates to CASSVEPGGVYNEQFF.

This clonotype was picked up a small number of times. The chain uses TRBV10-3 and TRBJ2-5, with TRBD2 matching over 7 bases. The CDR3 length is 15 residues. CDR1 ENHRY and CDR2 SYGVKD come from the germline V gene. J was trimmed by 4 bases and V by 3 bases; bases with no gene match: 8. The CDR3 nucleotides read TGTGCCATCAGTGACCCCCAGGAGCGGGGAGAGACCCAGTACTTC. Protein product: CAISDPQERGETQYF.